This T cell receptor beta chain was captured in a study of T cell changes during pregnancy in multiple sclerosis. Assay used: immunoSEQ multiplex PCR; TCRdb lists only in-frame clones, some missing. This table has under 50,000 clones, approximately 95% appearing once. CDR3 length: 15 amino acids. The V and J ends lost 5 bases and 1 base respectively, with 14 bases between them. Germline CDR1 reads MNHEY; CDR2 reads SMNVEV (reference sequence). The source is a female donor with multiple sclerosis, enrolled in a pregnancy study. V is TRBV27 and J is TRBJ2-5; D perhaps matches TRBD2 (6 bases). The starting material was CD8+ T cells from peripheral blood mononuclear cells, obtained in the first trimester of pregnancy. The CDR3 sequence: CASSPRVGLQETQYF. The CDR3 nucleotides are TGTGCCAGCAGTCCACGGGTGGGACTCCAAGAGACCCAGTACTTC.